This section outlines one TCR beta chain sequence together with its context. Only in-frame clones appear in the TCRdb table, and some are missing; sequencing was by immunoSEQ multiplex PCR. The sample consists of hundreds of thousands of clones, 88% of them appearing once. The Seattle site enrolled patients during active infection and followed them longitudinally. This entry is derived from a study of blood T cell repertoires in COVID-19. Study information: Samples taken during acute and convalescent COVID-19 were collected in the United States, Italy and Spain.

Source material: peripheral blood. The receptor's source is a woman in her twenties or thirties with COVID-19, enrolled during active disease.

The CDR3 sequence: CSVEPRMGTEAFF. As DNA, the CDR3 is TGCAGCGTTGAACCCAGGATGGGCACTGAAGCTTTCTTT. The genes are TRBV29-1 and TRBJ1-1, with D uncertain. CDR3 length equals 13 residues. CDR1 is SQVTM and CDR2 is ANQGSEA in the germline V gene. With 2 bases removed from V and 4 bases from J, the gap between germline ends came to 11 bases.